This T cell receptor (beta chain) originates from a study of cytomegalovirus exposure and HLA in healthy donors. Study-wide results and caveats: When analyzed later, a missense DCLRE1C variant was found to be linked to TCR beta V- and J-gene trimming.

CDR3 size: 13 residues. Germline V lookup: CDR1 MNHNY, CDR2 SVGAGI (reference sequence). The trim removed 4 bases at V and 5 bases at J, leaving 3 bases unmatched. Remarks on this clone: Antigen: not known.

Amplification used 60 Vbeta primers and 13 Jbeta primers. Produced via immunoSEQ multiplex PCR; TCRdb's table is partial and in-frame only. The profile shows 120,000 or so clones, around 72% of them singletons. Sequencing was performed on PBMCs. The clonotype was recovered from a woman aged 45 to 65 in good health and CMV-seropositive. V is TRBV6-6 and J is TRBJ2-5; 8 bases are a match to TRBD1. CDR3 protein: CASSWTGRETQYF. The CDR3 nucleotides are TGTGCCAGCAGTTGGACAGGGCGGGAGACCCAGTACTTC.